The rows below give T cell receptor beta chains drawn from one sample of a study of blood T cell repertoires in COVID-19. Profiling relied on immunoSEQ multiplex PCR, and the TCRdb table lists in-frame clones only, not all of them. Among 130,000 or so clones listed, approximately 87% were seen once. Sequenced input: peripheral blood. These receptors all stem from a man aged 65 to 85 with active COVID-19. Both conserved end residues are part of each CDR3. Fields, in order: clone size, D gene, J gene, V gene, CDR3 DNA, CDR3 protein. The D gene is left open where the match is weak. Only some rows state a clone size, as once, few, many or a class for expanded clones.

NA,NA,TRBJ2-2,TRBV4-2,TGTGCCAGCAGCTCTGGGGCCGCGAACACCGGGGAGCTGTTTTTT,CASSSGAANTGELFF
NA,NA,TRBJ1-2,TRBV11-2,TGTGCCAGCAGCTTAGAGATTTTTACAGGGAAGCATGGCTACACCTTC,CASSLEIFTGKHGYTF
NA,TRBD1,TRBJ1-2,TRBV29-1,TGCAGCACCGGACAGGGGGCTAACTATGGCTACACCTTC,CSTGQGANYGYTF
NA,NA,TRBJ1-3,TRBV6-1,TGTGCCAGCAGTGAAAGCGCAGGGTTTGGAAACACCATATATTTT,CASSESAGFGNTIYF
NA,TRBD2,TRBJ2-3,TRBV7-2,TGTGCCGCGGGGGGCACTAGCACAGATACGCAGTATTTT,CAAGGTSTDTQYF
NA,TRBD1,TRBJ2-1,TRBV24-1,TGTGCCACCAGGGGTCGACAGGGGAGTCACAATGAGCAGTTCTTC,CATRGRQGSHNEQFF
few,TRBD1,TRBJ2-7,TRBV5-1,TGCGCCAGCAGACAGACAGGGTCCTACGAGCAGTACTTC,CASRQTGSYEQYF
NA,NA,TRBJ2-7,TRBV12-1,TGTGCCAGCAGCTGTGGGCCTCATCCCTACGAGCAGTACTTC,CASSCGPHPYEQYF
NA,TRBD2,TRBJ2-1,TRBV19,TGTGCCAGTAGTAGACAGCGGGAGTACAATGAGCAGTTCTTC,CASSRQREYNEQFF
NA,NA,TRBJ1-1,TRBV29-1,TGCAGCGTCCACGACAGGACAAGGACTGAAGCTTTCTTT,CSVHDRTRTEAFF
NA,NA,TRBJ2-7,TRBV9,TGTGCCAGCAGCGTAGGGCAGGGTCTCTCCTACGAGCAGTACTTC,CASSVGQGLSYEQYF
NA,TRBD2,TRBJ2-3,TRBV10-3,TGTGCCATCAGTGAGTCTGTAGCGGGAGTTCGCGATACGCAGTATTTT,CAISESVAGVRDTQYF
NA,NA,TRBJ2-7,TRBV28,TGTGCCAGCAGTTTAGCCAACACCCACGAGCAGTACTTC,CASSLANTHEQYF
NA,TRBD2,TRBJ2-1,TRBV9,TGTGCCAGCAGCCTCGGGACTAGCGCGAGGGATGAGCAGTTCTTC,CASSLGTSARDEQFF
NA,TRBD1,TRBJ2-3,TRBV5-1,TGCGCCAGCAGCTCGGGACAGGGATGGGATACGCAGTATTTT,CASSSGQGWDTQYF
NA,TRBD2,TRBJ2-1,TRBV9,TGTGCCAGCAGTAATAGCGGGAGTCACGGTGAGCAGTTCTTC,CASSNSGSHGEQFF
NA,TRBD1,TRBJ1-1,TRBV30,TGTGCCTGGAGGGGACAGGGGGCATACACTGAAGCTTTCTTT,CAWRGQGAYTEAFF
NA,TRBD1,TRBJ1-5,TRBV28,TGTGCCAGCAGTTTGGACAGGGGCGGAGGTCAGCCCCAGCATTTT,CASSLDRGGGQPQHF
NA,NA,TRBJ1-1,TRBV19,TGTGCCAGTAGTATAGGCCAGGGTTACACTGAAGCTTTCTTT,CASSIGQGYTEAFF
few,NA,TRBJ2-7,TRBV4-1,TGCGCCAGCAGCCAACCAACCAGGGGTTACGAGCAGTACTTC,CASSQPTRGYEQYF
NA,NA,TRBJ2-1,TRBV28,TGTGCCAGCAGTTTTGGACAGTTGCCCGAGCAGTTCTTC,CASSFGQLPEQFF
NA,NA,TRBJ1-1,TRBV28,TGTGCCAGCAGCTCCTTAGGGGCAGGGAAAAAAACTGAAGCTTTCTTT,CASSSLGAGKKTEAFF
NA,TRBD2,TRBJ2-7,TRBV29-1,TGCAGCGTCTCGGGACTAGCGAATTACGAGCAGTACTTC,CSVSGLANYEQYF
NA,NA,TRBJ1-2,TRBV29-1,TGCAGCGTTAAAAGGGGACTGAATGGCTACACCTTC,CSVKRGLNGYTF
NA,TRBD1,TRBJ1-5,TRBV30,TGTGCCTGGAAAACCGGGACAGGGTCCCACCGCAATCAGCCCCAGCATTTT,CAWKTGTGSHRNQPQHF
NA,TRBD1,TRBJ2-7,TRBV11-3,TGTGCCAGCAGCTCAGGGGGACAGGGTTACGAGCAGTACTTC,CASSSGGQGYEQYF
NA,NA,TRBJ2-5,TRBV20-1,TGCAGTGCTAGGTTCCGAGAGACCCAGTACTTC,CSARFRETQYF
NA,TRBD1,TRBJ1-3,TRBV9,TGTGCCAGCAGCCCAAGACCGGGACAGACCTCTGGAAACACCATATATTTT,CASSPRPGQTSGNTIYF
NA,NA,TRBJ2-7,TRBV24-1,TGTGCCACCAGTGATCGAGGGTTACCCTACGAGCAGTACTTC,CATSDRGLPYEQYF
NA,TRBD1,TRBJ1-2,TRBV4-1,TGCGCCAGCAGCTCTCTGAAGGACAGGCCCCTCCGGGAGGGTGGCTACACCTTC,CASSSLKDRPLREGGYTF
once,TRBD2,TRBJ2-4,TRBV11-2,TGTGCCAGCAGCTTAGCCGGGGGGACCAAAAACATTCAGTACTTC,CASSLAGGTKNIQYF
NA,TRBD1,TRBJ1-5,TRBV5-1,TGCGCCAGCAGCTCCGCTTTTCACCTACAGGGGGCCGGACAGCCCCAGCATTTT,CASSSAFHLQGAGQPQHF
few,TRBD2,TRBJ2-4,TRBV19,TGTGCCAGTAGTATGGCACTAGCGGGAGGACAAAACATTCAGTACTTC,CASSMALAGGQNIQYF
NA,NA,TRBJ2-3,TRBV10-2,TGCGCCGCCTCCTCGGCGGGAATGGGAGATACGCAGTATTTT,CAASSAGMGDTQYF
NA,TRBD1,TRBJ2-7,TRBV5-1,TGCGCCAGCAGACAGGGGAGCTCCTACGAGCAGTACTTC,CASRQGSSYEQYF
NA,TRBD1,TRBJ2-5,TRBV6-2/TRBV6-3,TGTGCCAGCAGTCGCCCGACAGACAGGGCGTCCCAAGAGACCCAGTACTTC,CASSRPTDRASQETQYF
NA,NA,TRBJ2-1,TRBV11-2,TGTGCCAGCAGCTCCTTTCCTAGCTCCTACAATGAGCAGTTCTTC,CASSSFPSSYNEQFF
NA,TRBD2,TRBJ2-7,TRBV18,TGTGCCAGCTCACCGGCTAGCGGGGGCGTATACGAGCAGTACTTC,CASSPASGGVYEQYF
once,NA,TRBJ2-3,TRBV24-1,TGTGCCACCAGTCCGGGAACGAGTCCTACGCAGTATTTT,CATSPGTSPTQYF
NA,TRBD1,TRBJ2-3,TRBV11-2,TGTGCCAGCAGCTCCAACACAGGGGGGAGCACAGATACGCAGTATTTT,CASSSNTGGSTDTQYF
NA,NA,TRBJ2-1,TRBV28,TGTGCCAGCAGTTTTGGATCCGTCGCAGGGGACAATGAGCAGTTCTTC,CASSFGSVAGDNEQFF
NA,TRBD2,TRBJ2-3,TRBV29-1,TGCAGCGTTGGTTGGGGGGGTAGCCAAGATACGCAGTATTTT,CSVGWGGSQDTQYF
NA,NA,TRBJ2-7,TRBV28,TGTGCCAGCAGTTTAGCGGCGCGCCAGCAGTACTTC,CASSLAARQQYF
NA,NA,TRBJ2-7,TRBV25-1,TGTGCCAGCTCGGGTAGCGTGGGCGACGAGCAGTACTTC,CASSGSVGDEQYF
NA,TRBD2,TRBJ2-1,TRBV5-1,TGCGCCAGCAGCTTGGGGTCTAGCGGGAGGGCCGGTAATGAGCAGTTCTTC,CASSLGSSGRAGNEQFF
NA,NA,TRBJ2-7,TRBV28,TGTGCCAGCAGTTTTAGGGAGACCGTTTGGTACTTC,CASSFRETVWYF